The T cell receptor beta chain under discussion was sequenced for a study of blood T cell repertoires in COVID-19 (dated by TCRdb to the early 2020s). Describing the broader study: The collaborator samples originated in the United States, Italy and Spain and spanned the acute and convalescent phases of COVID-19. The repertoires were released in a freely available public database meant as a resource for research on the immune response to SARS-CoV-2. The prospective study material was composed of cDNA or gDNA derived from T cells, B-cell-depleted T cells, or PBMCs. The samples were drawn from the first 160 participants of the ongoing ImmuneRACE study and from roughly 1,300 subjects provided by 6 global collaborators. Deeply sampled blood TCRbeta repertoires from subjects exposed to, actively infected with, or recovered from COVID-19 were included in the dataset. HLA class I and class II types, where available, came from metadata supplied by the sample provider rather than from assay-based typing. The sample metadata nearly always contained a de-identified subject ID, COVID-19 status, age in years and sex.

TCRbeta CDR3 regions were amplified from genomic DNA by means of the immunoSEQ Assay, a bias-controlled multiplex PCR. As for how the authors treated the data: Within the assay, amplification of reference gene primers was used to estimate how many nucleated cells each sample contained. To quantify the absolute abundance of each unique TCRbeta CDR3 rearrangement, sequence reads were collapsed and filtered. For each sample, productive Simpson clonality was calculated as the square root of Simpson's diversity index over productive rearrangements. TCRdb provides this immuneACCESS table in a form limited to in-frame rearrangements. Some clones are lacking; in checked studies, under half of them reflect an unresolved V gene, and why the rest are absent is not known. The V and J calls and clone size are taken from that table; D and trimming were inferred from the DNA. A total of 150,000 to 180,000 clones appear in this sample, roughly 89% of them only once. The top ten constitute 0.5% to 0.6% of the sample.

A remark on this clone: No cognate antigen has been identified for it. Qualities for individual bases were not recorded, and no much larger clone is one base off.

Each collaborating institution followed its own protocols to collect whole blood in K2EDTA tubes. For TCRbeta analysis, collaborators shipped samples as frozen whole blood, isolated PBMCs, or DNA extracted from either of those sample types. The paper's findings and limits, for the study overall: Clinical and demographic metadata were provided uncurated, with the amount varying by source and participant.

The sequenced sample consisted of peripheral blood. The receptor was derived from a man aged 50-60 years with acute or convalescent COVID-19.

CDR3 loop: CASRQNTEAFF. At the DNA level, the sequence is TGTGCCAGCAGACAAAACACTGAAGCTTTCTTT. The V and J genes are TRBV6-5 and TRBJ1-1, with the D gene uncertain. V drops 6 bases and J drops 2 bases, leaving 4 bases in between. Including cysteine and phenylalanine, the CDR3 has 11 amino acids. The sequence is cut down to CDR3 DNA, 33 bases in frame from base 1. CDR1 and CDR2, per the germline V gene, are MNHEY and SVGAGI.